Listed here are 29 T cell receptor beta chains from one sample, sequenced in a study of OX40 agonist ivuxolimab in advanced cancers. Sequenced by immunoSEQ multiplex PCR; TCRdb stores in-frame clones only, minus some. The sample lists 30,000 to 40,000 clones, more than 70% occurring once. The sample was CD4+ or CD8+ T cells sorted from blood, taken in a trial of the OX40 agonist ivuxolimab. The receptors shown here come from an adult with an advanced solid tumor such as melanoma, head and neck, liver or kidney cancer.

The chain carries TRBV19 and TRBJ2-5; tentatively, D is TRBD1 or TRBD2 (5 bases each). The CDR3 covers 13 residues. V lost 5 bases and J lost 5, with 12 bases in between. Germline V gene lookup returns CDR1 LNHDA and CDR2 SQIVND (reference sequence). For the CDR3, the DNA is TGTGCCAGTAGTTACTTGGGGGTGGAGACCCAGTACTTC. This translates into CASSYLGVETQYF.

The chain joins TRBV30 to TRBJ2-7; D ambiguous. Germline V lookup: CDR1 GTSNPN, CDR2 SVGIG (reference sequence). CDR3 length: 11 amino acids. Trimming took off 2 bases at V and 6 bases at J, with 8 bases between the two ends. The CDR3 spells CAWSPGGEQYF. The CDR3 DNA sequence: TGTGCCTGGAGTCCGGGTGGCGAGCAGTACTTC.

The chain carries TRBV6-1 and TRBJ2-4; D not resolved. The germline V gene has CDR1 MNHNS and CDR2 SASEGT. This CDR3 has 15 residues. V was clipped by 3 bases and J by 0 bases, with 9 bases between them. In DNA, the CDR3 is TGTGCCAGCAGTGACCCTATAATAGCCAAAAACATTCAGTACTTC. Its translation is CASSDPIIAKNIQYF.

In its sample, this clone was seen a few times. The chain has TRBV9 and TRBJ1-2; D ambiguous. The CDR3 contains 13 residues. Germline V gene data show CDR1 as SGDLS and CDR2 as YYNGEE. V lost 0 bases to trimming and J lost 7 bases, with 10 bases between them. The DNA of the CDR3 is TGTGCCAGCAGCGTAGAAGGAACTTCTGGCTACACCTTC. Translation gives CASSVEGTSGYTF.

The chain has TRBV28 and TRBJ1-1; the match to TRBD1 covers 9 bases. CDR3 length equals 17 residues. Germline-derived CDR1 and CDR2 are MDHEN and SYDVKM. J gave up 5 bases and V 2 bases, and 12 bases lay outside the gene matches. The CDR3 DNA reads TGTGCCAGCAGTTTACCGGGACAGGGAGTACGGGGGACTGAAGCTTTCTTT. This translates into CASSLPGQGVRGTEAFF.

The chain is built from TRBV6-5 and TRBJ2-5; D is undetermined. The CDR3 is 14 amino acids. Trimming pared 0 bases from V and 2 bases from J, leaving 7 bases between. The germline CDR1 and CDR2 sequences are MNHEY and SVGAGI. CDR3 nucleotide sequence: TGTGCCAGCAGTTACTCTTCAGCTCAAGAGACCCAGTACTTC. Protein sequence: CASSYSSAQETQYF.

The chain recombines TRBV4-1 with TRBJ1-1, with unresolved D. Germline V lookup: CDR1 MGHRA, CDR2 YSYEKL. The ends were cut back, 4 bases at V and 1 base at J, with 16 bases in the middle. The CDR3 length is 16 residues. This CDR3 reads CASSPHGGYENTEAFF. The CDR3 DNA sequence: TGCGCCAGCAGCCCTCACGGAGGGTACGAGAACACTGAAGCTTTCTTT.

This rearrangement joins TRBV7-9 to TRBJ2-7; D gene uncertain. CDR1 SEHNR and CDR2 FQNEAQ come from the germline V gene (reference sequence). This CDR3 is 13 amino acids long. V was shortened by 5 bases and J by 2 bases, with 10 bases between the two germline ends. The CDR3 loop reads CASSLTQAYEQYF. In DNA form, the CDR3 reads TGTGCCAGCAGCCTGACCCAGGCCTACGAGCAGTACTTC.

The chain has TRBV19 and TRBJ1-5; no reliable D call. This CDR3 spans 12 amino acids. Per germline, CDR1 LNHDA and CDR2 SQIVND (reference sequence). The CDR3 sequence: CAGGVGNQPQHF. CDR3 nucleotides: TGTGCAGGCGGCGTTGGCAATCAGCCCCAGCATTTT. Based on the CDR3 plus reference TRBV19 and TRBJ1-5, the full variable domain is DGGITQSPKYLFRKEGQNVTLSCEQNLNHDAMYWYRQDPGQGLRLIYYSQIVNDFQKGDIAEGYSVSREKKESFPLTVTSAQKNPTAFYLCAGGVGNQPQHFGDGTRLSIL.

The rearrangement links TRBV6-5 to TRBJ2-7; 13 bases agree with TRBD2. CDR3 length equals 16 residues. V shed 2 bases and J 4 bases; nucleotides not matched to a gene: 5. Germline CDR1 and CDR2: MNHEY and SVGAGI. The CDR3 spells CASSYTSGRAYYEQYF. The CDR3 nucleotides read TGTGCCAGCAGTTACACTAGCGGGAGGGCCTATTACGAGCAGTACTTC.

The chain combines TRBV19 with TRBJ1-5; D is possibly TRBD1 (5 bases). Per the germline V gene, CDR1 is LNHDA and CDR2 is SQIVND (reference sequence). The CDR3 consists of 15 residues. Trimming stripped 4 bases from V and 7 bases from J, with 17 bases between. The CDR3 sequence: CASSTNAGTRQPQHF. The CDR3 DNA reads TGTGCCAGTAGTACCAATGCAGGGACGAGGCAGCCCCAGCATTTT.

In this sample, this clone turned up a few times. The V gene is TRBV7-8, the J gene TRBJ1-6; possibly TRBD1 for D (6 bases). CDR1 is SGHVS and CDR2 is FQNEAQ in the germline V gene. With 2 bases removed from V and 0 bases from J, the gap between germline ends came to 14 bases. The CDR3 consists of 18 residues. The CDR3 coding sequence is TGTGCCAGCAGCTTAATTCACAGGGTGGACTCCTATAATTCACCCCTCCACTTT. Translating it yields CASSLIHRVDSYNSPLHF.

The chain links TRBV7-9 to TRBJ2-7; 12 positions agree with TRBD2. CDR1 SEHNR and CDR2 FQNEAQ come from the germline V gene (reference sequence). V lost 4 bases to trimming and J lost 4 bases; unmatched junction nucleotides: 8. The CDR3 extends over 16 amino acids. The CDR3 DNA reads TGTGCCAGCAGCTCCCGACTAGCGGGGGAACTTTACGAGCAGTACTTC. It encodes CASSSRLAGELYEQYF.

The J gene is TRBJ2-4, the V gene TRBV6-5; D call uncertain. This CDR3 is 12 amino acids long. Deletions cut 6 bases from V and 3 bases from J, with 6 bases between. From germline, CDR1 is MNHEY and CDR2 SVGAGI. CDR3 DNA sequence: TGTGCCAGCAGCAACTACAAAAACATTCAGTACTTC. Translation gives CASSNYKNIQYF.

The chain couples TRBV28 to TRBJ2-6; D is unclear. The germline gives CDR1 MDHEN, CDR2 SYDVKM. With 4 bases removed from V and 0 bases from J, the gap between germline ends came to 10 bases. The CDR3 totals 16 residues. CDR3 DNA: TGTGCCAGCAGTTCCGACCGCTACTCTGGGGCCAACGTCCTGACTTTC. Amino acids: CASSSDRYSGANVLTF.

V and J are TRBV6-1 and TRBJ1-4; D gene unclear. The germline V and J ends were trimmed by 8 bases and 8 bases, with 18 bases remaining between them. The CDR3 is 14 residues long. CDR1 MNHNS and CDR2 SASEGT come from the germline V gene. The CDR3, as DNA: TGTGCCAGCTCGGACCCTTCAAGGAGCGAAAAACTGTTTTTT. Translation gives CASSDPSRSEKLFF.

This clone was found a few times. The junction departs from germline at one end; a sequencing error may be responsible. Other nucleotide sequences in the sample specify the same CDR3. The rearrangement links TRBV5-6 to TRBJ2-7, with D tentatively TRBD2 (7 bases). CDR3 size: 15 residues. In germline, CDR1 is SGHDT, CDR2 YYEEEE. The CDR3 DNA follows: TGTGCCAGCCGCTTGGGCCTCGCGGGGGCGGGGGAGCAGTACTTC. Its translation is CASRLGLAGAGEQYF.

V is TRBV9 and J is TRBJ2-5; D is unclear. The V and J ends lost 0 bases and 5 bases respectively, with 11 bases between them. The CDR3 spans 14 residues. In germline, CDR1 is SGDLS, CDR2 YYNGEE. The CDR3 nucleotides are TGTGCCAGCAGCGTAGGGTCCGCGTGGGAGACCCAGTACTTC. It codes for CASSVGSAWETQYF.

The chain combines TRBV5-4 with TRBJ2-7; the D gene could be TRBD1 or TRBD2 (6 bases each). Germline CDR1 and CDR2: SGHNT and YYREEE (reference sequence). The length of the CDR3 is 14 residues. V lost 1 base and J lost 6, with 14 bases in between. In DNA form, the CDR3 reads TGTGCCAGCAGCTTGTACGGGGGCTTGGGCGAGCAGTACTTC. Its protein product is CASSLYGGLGEQYF. Based on the CDR3 plus reference TRBV5-4 and TRBJ2-7, the full variable domain is ETGVTQSPTHLIKTRGQQVTLRCSSQSGHNTVSWYQQALGQGPQFIFQYYREEENGRGNFPPRFSGLQFPNYSSELNVNALELDDSALYLCASSLYGGLGEQYFGPGTRLTVT.

The table lists this clone with a count of one. The genes are TRBV11-2 and TRBJ2-1; TRBD2 matches 7 bases. CDR1 and CDR2 (germline): SGHAT, FQNNGV. Trimming cost V 5 bases and J 4 bases; bases outside gene matches: 20. The CDR3 is made up of 19 amino acids. The CDR3 loop reads CASSKRSFRPSGGYNEQFF. The DNA of the CDR3 is TGTGCCAGCAGCAAGCGATCATTCCGACCTAGCGGAGGTTACAATGAGCAGTTCTTC. The entire variable domain, with the rest obtained from reference TRBV11-2 and TRBJ2-1, is as follows: EAGVAQSPRYKIIEKRQSVAFWCNPISGHATLYWYQQILGQGPKLLIQFQNNGVVDDSQLPKDRFSAERLKGVDSTLKIQPAKLEDSAVYLCASSKRSFRPSGGYNEQFFGPGTRLTVL.

Only one count was recorded for this clone. The V gene is TRBV6-5, the J gene TRBJ1-2; D ambiguous. The V and J ends lost 4 bases and 4 bases respectively, with 10 bases between them. The CDR3 totals 13 residues. Germline V gene lookup returns CDR1 MNHEY and CDR2 SVGAGI. The CDR3 nucleotides are TGTGCCAGCAGTTTAGGACCGACCTATGGCTACACCTTC. Its translation: CASSLGPTYGYTF.

This chain connects TRBV9 to TRBJ1-1; D is perhaps TRBD1 (5 bases). Germline CDR1 SGDLS, CDR2 YYNGEE. V gave up 0 bases and J gave up 6 bases, with 12 bases separating them. The CDR3 sequence is 14 residues long. As DNA, the CDR3 is TGTGCCAGCAGCGTAGGGGACCTATCCTCTGAAGCTTTCTTT. Amino acids: CASSVGDLSSEAFF.

The chain is built from TRBV28 and TRBJ2-7; D might be TRBD2 (6 bases). In germline, CDR1 is MDHEN, CDR2 SYDVKM. The CDR3 runs to 14 residues. The germline V and J ends were trimmed by 6 bases and 2 bases, with 14 bases remaining between them. CDR3 nucleotides: TGTGCCAGCAGACGACGGGAGCTAGCCTACGAGCAGTACTTC. Its translation is CASRRRELAYEQYF. The full variable domain, its missing parts supplied by reference TRBV28 and TRBJ2-7, is DVKVTQSSRYLVKRTGEKVFLECVQDMDHENMFWYRQDPGLGLRLIYFSYDVKMKEKGDIPEGYSVSREKKERFSLILESASTNQTSMYLCASRRRELAYEQYFGPGTRLTVT.

Turning to this clone: Other DNA sequences in this sample translate to the same CDR3. The gene calls are TRBV5-6 and TRBJ2-7; D gene unclear. CDR1 and CDR2 (germline): SGHDT, YYEEEE. There are 11 residues in the CDR3. V dropped 1 base and J dropped 3 bases, with 2 bases sitting between them. In DNA form, the CDR3 reads TGTGCCAGCAGCTTGAACTACGAGCAGTACTTC. Its translation is CASSLNYEQYF.

In this sample, this clone turned up once. The chain combines TRBV29-1 with TRBJ1-2, with TRBD1 identical over 7 bases. Trimming took 8 bases from V and 0 from J; bases not matched to a gene: 9. The germline V gene encodes CDR1 SQVTM and CDR2 ANQGSEA. This CDR3 is built from 14 residues. The chain's CDR3 is CSTWPGQSNYGYTF. The CDR3 nucleotides read TGCAGCACATGGCCGGGACAGTCTAACTATGGCTACACCTTC.

The chain recombines TRBV6-5 with TRBJ2-1; no clear D. CDR1 and CDR2 (germline): MNHEY, SVGAGI. This CDR3 has 14 residues. V lost 6 bases, J lost 4 bases, and 13 bases lay in between. CDR3 region: CASSLDPVYNEQFF. The CDR3 DNA is TGTGCCAGCAGCCTGGATCCCGTATACAATGAGCAGTTCTTC.

A note on this clone: Germline is not matched at one junction end, which may reflect a read error. V gene TRBV27 combines with J gene TRBJ1-1, with unresolved D. The CDR3 length is 13 residues. CDR1 MNHEY and CDR2 SMNVEV come from the germline V gene (reference sequence). In nucleotides, the CDR3 is TGTGCCAGCCGTTTATTTGCCAGTCCTGAAGCTTTCTTT. Translated, it gives CASRLFASPEAFF.

This sequence joins TRBV28 and TRBJ2-5; D is perhaps TRBD2 (5 bases). In germline, CDR1 is MDHEN, CDR2 SYDVKM. This CDR3 is built from 15 residues. The germline V and J ends were trimmed by 6 bases and 1 base, with 15 bases remaining between them. The CDR3 region is CASSFRLAGQETQYF. In DNA form, the CDR3 reads TGTGCCAGCAGCTTCAGACTGGCGGGCCAAGAGACCCAGTACTTC. The full variable domain, its missing parts supplied by reference TRBV28 and TRBJ2-5, is DVKVTQSSRYLVKRTGEKVFLECVQDMDHENMFWYRQDPGLGLRLIYFSYDVKMKEKGDIPEGYSVSREKKERFSLILESASTNQTSMYLCASSFRLAGQETQYFGPGTRLLVL.

DNA of the CDR3: TGTGCCAGTCGACATTACTCTGGAAACACCATATATTTT. Its protein is CASRHYSGNTIYF. J is TRBJ1-3 and V is TRBV19; no firm D call. Germline V lookup: CDR1 LNHDA, CDR2 SQIVND (reference sequence). This CDR3 spans 13 amino acids. Trimming left V 8 bases short and J 0 bases short, with 8 bases between.